The 23 T cell receptor beta chains listed next were all sequenced from one sample in a study of T cells in Graves' hyperthyroidism and ophthalmopathy. TCR beta CDR3 regions were amplified from RNA transcripts. HTBI primers were used for first-round RT-PCR of the TCR CDR3. TCRdb analysed the multiplex PCR reads with MiXCR anew, one entry per CDR3 protein. Here the sample spans hundreds of thousands of distinct CDR3 sequences, approximately 40% being singletons. The sequenced material came from blood. The receptor set was obtained from a man aged 18 to 29 with Graves' hyperthyroidism.

This rearrangement joins TRBV10-3 to TRBJ2-5; TRBD1 agrees at 10 bases. Germline CDR1 reads ENHRY; CDR2 reads SYGVKD. J was trimmed by 2 bases and V by 4 bases; bases with no gene match: 13. This CDR3 region has 18 residues. CDR3: CAISGPPGQGVVQETQYF. CDR3 in DNA: TGTGCCATCAGTGGACCCCCAGGACAGGGGGTAGTTCAAGAGACCCAGTACTTC.

The genes are TRBV28 and TRBJ2-7; 9 positions agree with TRBD2. This CDR3 is built from 14 residues. The V segment lost 5 bases and the J segment 2 bases; nucleotides outside the gene matches: 4. The germline gives CDR1 MDHEN, CDR2 SYDVKM. CDR3 amino acids: CASSRLAVPYEQYF. For the CDR3, the DNA is TGTGCCAGCAGTCGACTAGCGGTACCCTACGAGCAGTACTTC.

The CDR3 is CASRTGQGYTF. The CDR3 DNA reads TGTGCCAGCAGGACCGGACAGGGGTACACCTTC. The chain employs TRBV12-3 or TRBV12-4 and TRBJ1-2; 9 bases fit TRBD1. The CDR3 is 11 amino acids. Trimming took 6 bases from V and 11 from J; bases not matched to a gene: 4.

The V gene is TRBV29-1, the J gene TRBJ2-7, with D possibly TRBD1 on 6 matching bases. CDR1 is SQVTM, CDR2 ANQGSEA, per germline. Trimming left V 4 bases short and J 6 bases short, with 13 bases between. The CDR3 has 12 residues. The CDR3 nucleotides are TGCAGCGTTGTGGACAGCACCTGCGAGCAGTACTTC. This encodes CSVVDSTCEQYF.

This rearrangement joins TRBV5-1 to TRBJ2-2; D gene uncertain. Germline V gene data show CDR1 as SGHRS and CDR2 as YFSETQ. V shed 1 base and J shed 0 bases, with 4 bases lying between them. The CDR3 runs to 14 residues. CDR3 in DNA: TGCGCCAGCAGCTTGCAGGCGAACACCGGGGAGCTGTTTTTT. The encoded protein is CASSLQANTGELFF.

The chain joins TRBV7-2 to TRBJ2-7, with D uncertain. Looked up from germline, CDR1 is SGHTA and CDR2 is FQGNSA. V was clipped by 7 bases and J by 2 bases, with 12 bases between them. CDR3 length: 13 amino acids. CDR3 DNA: TGTGCCAGCAACCAAGATCGGGCCTACGAGCAGTACTTC. This encodes CASNQDRAYEQYF.

The chain is built from TRBV7-3 and TRBJ2-2; perhaps TRBD2 as D (7 bases). Germline lookup yields CDR1 SGHTA and CDR2 FQGTGA. This CDR3 contains 15 residues. V was pared by 6 bases and J by 2 bases, with 13 bases between. In DNA, the CDR3 is TGTGCCAGCAGTGACGGGGGGCCCAACACCGGGGAGCTGTTTTTT. Translated: CASSDGGPNTGELFF.

This clonotype was counted a few times. The CDR3 protein is CASSHTGGQYEQYF. The DNA for the CDR3 is TGTGCCAGCAGCCACACGGGAGGGCAATACGAGCAGTACTTC. The rearrangement links TRBV7-2 to TRBJ2-7; TRBD2 aligns across 8 bases. Germline V gene lookup returns CDR1 SGHTA and CDR2 FQGNSA. The trim removed 5 bases at V and 4 bases at J, leaving 7 bases unmatched. The length of the CDR3 is 14 residues.

This clonotype showed up just a few times. J is TRBJ1-6 and V is TRBV5-6; D unclear. Germline assignment: CDR1 SGHDT and CDR2 YYEEEE. Trimming cost V 4 bases and J 10 bases, with 15 bases left between them. This CDR3 has 14 amino acids. The CDR3 is CASSLGELESPLHF. CDR3 DNA sequence: TGTGCCAGCAGCCTGGGAGAATTAGAATCACCCCTCCACTTT.

V gene TRBV15 combines with J gene TRBJ1-1; 8 bases fit TRBD1. Germline values: CDR1 LNHNV, CDR2 YYDKDF (reference sequence). The CDR3 loop spans 14 amino acids. After removal of 8 bases from V and 1 base from J, the junction contained 6 bases not matched to a gene. CDR3 sequence (DNA): TGTGCCACCGTAAAGGACAGGGAGAACACTGAAGCTTTCTTT. It specifies CATVKDRENTEAFF.

V and J are TRBV29-1 and TRBJ2-5; TRBD2 might be the D (5 bases). Deletions cut 0 bases from V and 5 bases from J, with 10 bases between. CDR3 length: 13 residues. Germline-derived CDR1 and CDR2 are SQVTM and ANQGSEA. The DNA for the CDR3 is TGCAGCGTTGAAGATTGGGGAGACGAGACCCAGTACTTC. This codes for CSVEDWGDETQYF.

V is TRBV29-1 and J is TRBJ1-2; maybe TRBD1 (6 bases). Per the germline V gene, CDR1 is SQVTM and CDR2 is ANQGSEA. CDR3 length equals 14 residues. The CDR3 here is CSELGGPTHYGYTF. CDR3 DNA: TGCAGTGAATTGGGGGGCCCGACCCACTATGGCTACACCTTC.

In this sample, this clonotype turned up once. A read error may produce the germline difference seen at one junction end. This rearrangement joins TRBV7-9 to TRBJ2-7, with unresolved D. Germline CDR1 and CDR2: SEHNR and FQNEAQ (reference sequence). The CDR3 is made up of 13 amino acids. The CDR3: CASRDGITYEQYF. In DNA form, the CDR3 reads TGCGCCAGCAGAGATGGGATTACCTACGAGCAGTACTTC. The whole variable domain, filled in from reference TRBV7-9 and TRBJ2-7, reads DTGVSQNPRHKITKRGQNVTFRCDPISEHNRLYWYRQTLGQGPEFLTYFQNEAQLEKSRLLSDRFSAERPKGSFSTLEIQRTEQGDSAMYLCASRDGITYEQYFGPGTRLTVT.

In its sample, this clonotype was seen many times. V and J are TRBV9 and TRBJ1-2; D is possibly TRBD1 (6 bases). The CDR3 length is 15 residues. Trimming left V 1 base short and J 0 bases short, with 10 bases between. CDR1 is SGDLS and CDR2 is YYNGEE in the germline V gene. This CDR3 is CASSVSQGSNYGYTF. The DNA for the CDR3 is TGTGCCAGCAGCGTATCACAGGGTTCTAACTATGGCTACACCTTC.

With respect to this clonotype: The CDR3 carries no conserved terminal phenylalanine or tryptophan, so it likely arises from a read error. The limits of the CDR3 on the DNA are not certain, so only TCRdb's listed CDR3 is given. This chain uses TRBV15 with TRBJ1-3. Germline V gives CDR1 LNHNV, CDR2 YYDKDF (reference sequence). The CDR3 has 13 amino acids, counting both end residues. This chain's CDR3 is CATSRELPGGPGT.

This chain joins TRBV20-1 and TRBJ2-7, with 8 bases aligning to TRBD1. This CDR3 comprises 12 residues. CDR1 and CDR2 (germline): DFQATT, SNEGSKA (reference sequence). J was trimmed by 3 bases and V by 6 bases; bases with no gene match: 4. The CDR3 nucleotides are TGCAGTGCCTTCACAGGGGGCTACGAGCAGTACTTC. Protein product: CSAFTGGYEQYF.

This clonotype has a count of ten or more. This chain uses TRBV29-1 with TRBJ1-1; D might be TRBD1 (6 bases). In germline, CDR1 is SQVTM, CDR2 ANQGSEA. V was trimmed by 4 bases and J by 1 base, leaving 7 bases between them. The CDR3 consists of 12 residues. The CDR3 is CSVGTANTEAFF. The CDR3 bases are TGCAGCGTTGGGACAGCGAACACTGAAGCTTTCTTT.

V gene TRBV9 combines with J gene TRBJ2-5; 9 bases line up with TRBD1. The V gene end was trimmed by 0 bases and the J gene end by 4 bases; junction bases not matched to a gene: 10. CDR1 is SGDLS, CDR2 YYNGEE, per germline. The CDR3 extends over 17 amino acids. The CDR3 nucleotides read TGTGCCAGCAGCGTAGGTGGCTGGGACAGGGCCAGAGAGACCCAGTACTTC. Its protein product is CASSVGGWDRARETQYF.

CDR3 amino acids: CASSLGEVGVQETQYF. The CDR3 coding sequence is TGTGCCAGCAGCTTGGGGGAGGTGGGAGTCCAAGAGACCCAGTACTTC. The chain couples TRBV5-6 to TRBJ2-5; D possibly corresponds to TRBD2 (6 bases). The V end was cut by 0 bases, the J end by 1 base, with 13 bases between. Germline V CDR1 and CDR2: SGHDT, YYEEEE. This CDR3 has 16 residues.

This clonotype was seen just once. Given a much more abundant clone one base away, this may be a read error. This CDR3 is missing its conserved last phenylalanine or tryptophan, likely due to a read error. The chain combines TRBV2 with TRBJ1-4; D is possibly TRBD1 (5 bases). The V and J ends lost 7 bases and 3 bases respectively, with 12 bases between them. This CDR3 contains 14 residues. Germline-derived CDR1 and CDR2 are SNHLY and FYNNEI. CDR3 DNA: TGTGCCAGCACGCGGCAGGGACCTAATGAAAAACTGTTTCTT. Its translation is CASTRQGPNEKLFL.

V gene TRBV5-1 combines with J gene TRBJ2-7; maybe TRBD1 (6 bases). Germline-derived CDR1 and CDR2 are SGHRS and YFSETQ. The V and J ends lost 0 bases and 0 bases respectively, with 10 bases between them. This CDR3 comprises 15 residues. The CDR3 region has the DNA TGCGCCAGCAGCTTGGCCCCAGGGGACTCCTACGAGCAGTACTTC. This sequence encodes CASSLAPGDSYEQYF.

This clonotype was recorded many times. The rearrangement uses TRBV29-1 and TRBJ2-5; a possible D gene is TRBD1 (5 bases). V gave up 3 bases and J gave up 1 base, with 15 bases separating them. Germline V gene lookup returns CDR1 SQVTM and CDR2 ANQGSEA. The CDR3 length is 15 residues. The CDR3 DNA follows: TGCAGCGTTGAGCTAGGGGCCGACAGCCAAGAGACCCAGTACTTC. Its protein is CSVELGADSQETQYF.

The rearrangement joins TRBV20-1 to TRBJ2-2; 10 bases are shared with TRBD1. This CDR3 has 16 amino acids. V gave up 5 bases and J gave up 6 bases; unmatched junction bases: 12. Germline loops: CDR1 DFQATT, CDR2 SNEGSKA (reference sequence). The CDR3 region has the DNA TGCAGTGCTCCTATGGGTGGGACAGGGGACGCCGGGGAGCTGTTTTTT. This gives the protein CSAPMGGTGDAGELFF.